This TCR beta chain was identified in a study of blood T cell repertoires in COVID-19. CDR3 length: 12 residues. V lost 8 bases and J lost 6, with 11 bases in between. TCRdb's copy holds only in-frame clones and misses some; the assay was immunoSEQ multiplex PCR. The sample records fewer than 250,000 clones, approximately 85% being singletons. This chain links TRBV12-3 or TRBV12-4 with TRBJ1-5; unclear D gene. The sequenced material came from PBMCs or T cells enriched from blood (not recorded which). The clonotype was recovered from a woman between 50 and 59 years old with acute COVID-19. The CDR3: CASGHQAQPQHF. CDR3 DNA sequence: TGTGCCAGCGGGCACCAGGCTCAGCCCCAGCATTTT.